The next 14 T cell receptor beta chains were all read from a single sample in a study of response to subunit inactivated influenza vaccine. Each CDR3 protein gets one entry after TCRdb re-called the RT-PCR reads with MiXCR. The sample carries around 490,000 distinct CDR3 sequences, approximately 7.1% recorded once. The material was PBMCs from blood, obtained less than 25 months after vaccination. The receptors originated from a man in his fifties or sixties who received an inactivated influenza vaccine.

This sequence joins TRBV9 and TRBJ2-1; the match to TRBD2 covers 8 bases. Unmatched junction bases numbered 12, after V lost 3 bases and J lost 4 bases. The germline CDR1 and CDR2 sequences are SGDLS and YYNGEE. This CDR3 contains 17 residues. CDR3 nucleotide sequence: TGTGCCAGCAGCGCGGCTAGCGGGCTTTATAAGTACAATGAGCAGTTCTTC. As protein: CASSAASGLYKYNEQFF.

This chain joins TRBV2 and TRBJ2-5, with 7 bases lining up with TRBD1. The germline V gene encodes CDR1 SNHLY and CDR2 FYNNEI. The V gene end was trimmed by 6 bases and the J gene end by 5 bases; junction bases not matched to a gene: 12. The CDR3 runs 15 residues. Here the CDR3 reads CASSGPRTGRETQYF. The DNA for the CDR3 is TGTGCCAGCAGCGGGCCCCGGACAGGCAGGGAGACCCAGTACTTC.

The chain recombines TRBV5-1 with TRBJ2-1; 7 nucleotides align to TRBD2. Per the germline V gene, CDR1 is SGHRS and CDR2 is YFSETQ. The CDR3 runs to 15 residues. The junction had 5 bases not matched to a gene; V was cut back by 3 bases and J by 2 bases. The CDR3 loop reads CASSSWSGAYNEQFF. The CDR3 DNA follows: TGCGCCAGCAGCTCCTGGAGCGGGGCCTACAATGAGCAGTTCTTC.

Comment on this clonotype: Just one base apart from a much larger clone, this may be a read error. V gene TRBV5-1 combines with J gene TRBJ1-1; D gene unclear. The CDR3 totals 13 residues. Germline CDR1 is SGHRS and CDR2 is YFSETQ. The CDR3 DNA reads TGCGCCGGCAGCGGTTCGGATAACACTGAAGCTTTCTTT. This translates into CAGSGSDNTEAFF.

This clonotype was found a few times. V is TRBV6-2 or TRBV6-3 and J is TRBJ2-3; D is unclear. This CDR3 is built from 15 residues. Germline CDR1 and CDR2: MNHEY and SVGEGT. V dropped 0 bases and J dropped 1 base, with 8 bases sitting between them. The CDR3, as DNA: TGTGCCAGCAGTTACTCCTGGGCCCGCACAGATACGCAGTATTTT. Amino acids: CASSYSWARTDTQYF.

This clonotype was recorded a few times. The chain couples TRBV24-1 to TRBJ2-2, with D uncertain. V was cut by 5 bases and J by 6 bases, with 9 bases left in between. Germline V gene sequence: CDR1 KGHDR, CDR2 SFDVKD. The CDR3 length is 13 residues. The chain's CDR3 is CATSVGIAGELFF. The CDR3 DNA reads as TGTGCCACCAGTGTGGGGATTGCCGGGGAGCTGTTTTTT.

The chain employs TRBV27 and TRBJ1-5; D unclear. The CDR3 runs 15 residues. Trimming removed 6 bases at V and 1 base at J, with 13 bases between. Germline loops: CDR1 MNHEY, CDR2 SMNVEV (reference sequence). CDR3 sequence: CASSLRGMSNQPQHF. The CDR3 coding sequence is TGTGCCAGCAGCTTGCGGGGAATGAGCAATCAGCCCCAGCATTTT.

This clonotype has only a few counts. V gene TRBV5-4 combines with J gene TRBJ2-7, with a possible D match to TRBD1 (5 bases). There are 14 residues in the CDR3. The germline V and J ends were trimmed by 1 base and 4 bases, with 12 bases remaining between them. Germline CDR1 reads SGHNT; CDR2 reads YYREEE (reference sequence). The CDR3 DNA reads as TGTGCCAGCAGCTTGCGACCCGGACAATACGAGCAGTACTTC. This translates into CASSLRPGQYEQYF.

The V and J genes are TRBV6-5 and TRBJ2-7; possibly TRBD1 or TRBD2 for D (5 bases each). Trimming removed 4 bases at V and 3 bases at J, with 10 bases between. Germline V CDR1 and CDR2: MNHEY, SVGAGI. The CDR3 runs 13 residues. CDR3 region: CASSSGTDYEQYF. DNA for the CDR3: TGTGCCAGCAGTTCCGGGACGGACTACGAGCAGTACTTC.

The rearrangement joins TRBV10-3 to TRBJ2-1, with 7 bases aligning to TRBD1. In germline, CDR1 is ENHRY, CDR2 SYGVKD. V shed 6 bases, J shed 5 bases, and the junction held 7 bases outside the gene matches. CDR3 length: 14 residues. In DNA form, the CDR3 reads TGTGCCATCAGCCCGGGACAGCCGAACAATGAGCAGTTCTTC. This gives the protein CAISPGQPNNEQFF.

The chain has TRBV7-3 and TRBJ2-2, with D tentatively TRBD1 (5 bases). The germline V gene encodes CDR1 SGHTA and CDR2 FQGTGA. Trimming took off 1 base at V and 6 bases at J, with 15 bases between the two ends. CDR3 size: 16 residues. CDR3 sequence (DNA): TGTGCCAGCAGCTTAAATGGCAGGGTGGTAGCCGGGGAGCTGTTTTTT. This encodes CASSLNGRVVAGELFF. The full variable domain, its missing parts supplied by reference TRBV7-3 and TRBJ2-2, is GAGVSQTPSNKVTEKGKYVELRCDPISGHTALYWYRQSLGQGPEFLIYFQGTGAADDSGLPNDRFFAVRPEGSVSTLKIQRTERGDSAVYLCASSLNGRVVAGELFFGEGSRLTVL.

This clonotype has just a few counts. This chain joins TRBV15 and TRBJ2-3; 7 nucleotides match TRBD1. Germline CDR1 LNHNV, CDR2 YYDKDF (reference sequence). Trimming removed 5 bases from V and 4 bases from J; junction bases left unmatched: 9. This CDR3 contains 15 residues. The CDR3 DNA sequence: TGTGCCACCAGCCCCCGACAGGGAGATGCAGATACGCAGTATTTT. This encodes CATSPRQGDADTQYF.

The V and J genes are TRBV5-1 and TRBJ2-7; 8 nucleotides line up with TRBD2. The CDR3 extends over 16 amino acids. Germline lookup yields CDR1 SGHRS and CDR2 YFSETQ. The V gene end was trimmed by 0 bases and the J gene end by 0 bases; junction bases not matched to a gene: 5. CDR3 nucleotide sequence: TGCGCCAGCAGCTTGGGGGGTAGCGGGGCCTCCTACGAGCAGTACTTC. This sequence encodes CASSLGGSGASYEQYF.

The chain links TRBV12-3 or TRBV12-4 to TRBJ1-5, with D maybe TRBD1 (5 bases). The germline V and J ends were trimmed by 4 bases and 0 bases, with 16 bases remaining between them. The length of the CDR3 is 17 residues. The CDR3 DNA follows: TGTGCCAGCAGTTACAGCGGGACCGGCTTTAGCAATCAGCCCCAGCATTTT. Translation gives CASSYSGTGFSNQPQHF.